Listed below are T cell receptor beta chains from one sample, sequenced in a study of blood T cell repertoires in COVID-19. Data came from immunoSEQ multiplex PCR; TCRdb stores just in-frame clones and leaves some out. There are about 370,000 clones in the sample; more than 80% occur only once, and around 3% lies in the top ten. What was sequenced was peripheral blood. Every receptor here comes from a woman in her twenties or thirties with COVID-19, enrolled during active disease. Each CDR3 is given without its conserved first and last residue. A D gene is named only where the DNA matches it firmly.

ASSSGREGFTGTSYEQY TRBJ2-7 TRBV11-2 TRBD2
SVYSGGENEQF TRBJ2-1 TRBV29-1 TRBD2
ASRWTGRTYEQY TRBJ2-7 TRBV11-2 TRBD1
ASSPESQH TRBJ1-5 TRBV14 NA
ASSPRTSGSIYQETQY TRBJ2-5 TRBV7-2 TRBD2
ASSQDRIGLSRREQY TRBJ2-7 TRBV4-1 NA
ASSLIELASQETQY TRBJ2-5 TRBV5-4 NA
SAQTGGNTEAF TRBJ1-1 TRBV29-1 TRBD1
ASRGVYEQY TRBJ2-7 TRBV12-3/TRBV12-4 NA
ASSPPTTRGLFTNEKLF TRBJ1-4 TRBV2 NA
ASSPTRSESTDTQY TRBJ2-3 TRBV27 NA
ASSVGVSSGRGGQETQY TRBJ2-5 TRBV9 TRBD2
ATSRVQASYEQY TRBJ2-7 TRBV15 NA
ASSYRPAGQMGAGELF TRBJ2-2 TRBV6-2/TRBV6-3 NA
ASSGPDRVRGEQY TRBJ2-7 TRBV2 NA
SASGPRDQPQH TRBJ1-5 TRBV20-1 NA
ASSTQPGGETQY TRBJ2-5 TRBV3-1/TRBV3-2 TRBD2
ASSFRQGALSGELF TRBJ2-2 TRBV4-1 TRBD1
ASSEIWGGAGELF TRBJ2-2 TRBV2 NA